This T cell receptor beta chain was found in a study of blood T cell repertoires in COVID-19. In assigning cohorts, the study relied on participant-reported clinical history. In germline, CDR1 is SGHVS, CDR2 FQNEAQ. Trimming removed 6 bases from V and 2 bases from J; junction bases left unmatched: 14. The CDR3 runs 17 residues. Clones were read by immunoSEQ multiplex PCR, and TCRdb kept only the in-frame ones, dropping some. Among roughly 140,000 clones listed, around four fifths were seen once. Sequenced sample: PBMCs or T cells enriched from blood (not recorded which). This clonotype originated in a man aged 50 to 59 who had recovered from COVID-19. This chain connects TRBV7-8 to TRBJ2-5, with TRBD2 identical over 8 bases. CDR3 protein: CASRSTNRRGVQETQYF. CDR3 sequence (DNA): TGTGCCAGCAGGTCCACGAACAGGCGGGGGGTACAAGAGACCCAGTACTTC.